These T cell receptor beta chains were read from a single sample in a study of shared clonotypes between healthy human individuals. TCRdb keeps only in-frame clones here, not all; method: immunoSEQ multiplex PCR. The sample has more than 2 million clones; 85% to 95% are singletons. Sequences were obtained from naive CD4+ T cells sorted from blood. The receptors were gathered from a man younger than 35 in good health. Both conserved end residues are trimmed from each CDR3.

J | V | CDR3
TRBJ2-1 | TRBV6-1 | ATSALPGDNEQF
TRBJ2-7 | TRBV19 | ASSIEPGYEQY
TRBJ1-1 | TRBV4-3 | ASSQHYSTEAF
TRBJ2-1 | TRBV11-2 | ASSFPGLAYYNEQF
TRBJ2-3 | TRBV19 | ASSMSRESDTQY
TRBJ2-2 | TRBV7-9 | ASSLNLAGEIAGELF
TRBJ2-2 | TRBV5-6 | ASRRDSYTGELF
TRBJ1-5 | TRBV15 | ATSRTRGLGNQPQH
TRBJ1-2 | TRBV6-5 | ASSQGQNYGYT
TRBJ2-4 | TRBV28 | ASSSQGVAKNIQY
TRBJ2-1 | TRBV18 | ASSQGGTSWNEQF
TRBJ2-1 | TRBV7-2 | ASSSGLAGGGDEQF